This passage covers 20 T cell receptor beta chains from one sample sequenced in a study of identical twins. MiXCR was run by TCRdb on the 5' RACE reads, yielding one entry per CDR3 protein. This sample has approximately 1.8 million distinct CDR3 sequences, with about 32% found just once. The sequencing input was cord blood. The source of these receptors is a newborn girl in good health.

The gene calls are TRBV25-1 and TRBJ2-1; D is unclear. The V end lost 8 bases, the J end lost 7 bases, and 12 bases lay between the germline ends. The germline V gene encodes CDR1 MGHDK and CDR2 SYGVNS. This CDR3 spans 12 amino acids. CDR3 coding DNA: TGTGCCAGCGGATTAACGTCAAATGAGCAGTTCTTC. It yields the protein CASGLTSNEQFF.

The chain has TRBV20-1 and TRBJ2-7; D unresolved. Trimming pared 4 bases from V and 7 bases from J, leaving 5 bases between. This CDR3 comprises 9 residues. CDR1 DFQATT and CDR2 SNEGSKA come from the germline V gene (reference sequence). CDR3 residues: CSATIEQYF. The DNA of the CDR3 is TGCAGTGCTACCATTGAGCAGTACTTC.

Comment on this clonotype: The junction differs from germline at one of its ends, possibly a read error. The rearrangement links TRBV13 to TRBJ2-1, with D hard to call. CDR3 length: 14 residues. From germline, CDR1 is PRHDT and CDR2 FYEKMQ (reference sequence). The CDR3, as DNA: TGTGCCAGCAGCCCCTTGAGCTCCCACAATGAGCAGTTCTTC. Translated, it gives CASSPLSSHNEQFF.

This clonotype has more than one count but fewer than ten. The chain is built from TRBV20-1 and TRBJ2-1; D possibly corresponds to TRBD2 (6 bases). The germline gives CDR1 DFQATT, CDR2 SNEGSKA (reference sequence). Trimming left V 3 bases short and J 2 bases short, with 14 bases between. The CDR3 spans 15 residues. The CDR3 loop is CSARFGWGAYNEQFF. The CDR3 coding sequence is TGCAGTGCTAGGTTTGGCTGGGGGGCCTACAATGAGCAGTTCTTC.

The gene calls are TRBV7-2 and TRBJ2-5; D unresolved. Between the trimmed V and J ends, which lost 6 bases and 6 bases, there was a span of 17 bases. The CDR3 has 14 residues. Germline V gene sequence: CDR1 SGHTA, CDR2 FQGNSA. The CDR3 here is CASSPGYGVKTQYF. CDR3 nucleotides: TGTGCCAGCAGTCCCGGGTATGGGGTTAAGACCCAGTACTTC.

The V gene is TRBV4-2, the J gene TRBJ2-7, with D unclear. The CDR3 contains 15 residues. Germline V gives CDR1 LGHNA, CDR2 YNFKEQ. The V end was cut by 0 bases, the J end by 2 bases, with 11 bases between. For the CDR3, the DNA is TGTGCCAGCAGCCAAGAGGGAACTGATACCTACGAGCAGTACTTC. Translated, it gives CASSQEGTDTYEQYF.

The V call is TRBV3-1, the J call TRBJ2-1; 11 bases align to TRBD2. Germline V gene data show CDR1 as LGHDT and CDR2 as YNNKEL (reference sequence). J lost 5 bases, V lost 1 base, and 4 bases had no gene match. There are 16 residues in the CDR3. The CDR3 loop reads CASSQASGRTNNEQFF. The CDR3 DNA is TGTGCCAGCAGCCAAGCTAGCGGGAGGACCAACAATGAGCAGTTCTTC.

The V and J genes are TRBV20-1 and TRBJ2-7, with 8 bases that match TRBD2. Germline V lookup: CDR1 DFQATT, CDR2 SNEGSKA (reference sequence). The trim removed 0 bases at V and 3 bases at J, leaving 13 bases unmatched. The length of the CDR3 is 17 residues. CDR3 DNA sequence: TGCAGTGCTAGAGATTTAACCACCGGACTAGCCTACTACGAGCAGTACTTC. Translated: CSARDLTTGLAYYEQYF.

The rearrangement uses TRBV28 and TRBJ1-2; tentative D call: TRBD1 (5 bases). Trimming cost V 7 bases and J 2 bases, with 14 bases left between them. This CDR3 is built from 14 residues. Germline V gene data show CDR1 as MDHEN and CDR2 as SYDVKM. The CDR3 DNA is TGTGCCAGCACCCCGACAGCCCTAAACTATGGCTACACCTTC. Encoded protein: CASTPTALNYGYTF.

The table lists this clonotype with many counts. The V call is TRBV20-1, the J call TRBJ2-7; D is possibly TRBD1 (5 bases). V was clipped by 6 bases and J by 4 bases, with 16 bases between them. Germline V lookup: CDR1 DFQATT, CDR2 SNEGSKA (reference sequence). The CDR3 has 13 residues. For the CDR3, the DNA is TGCAGTGCCGGACACCGGAATAATTACGAGCAGTACTTC. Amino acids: CSAGHRNNYEQYF.

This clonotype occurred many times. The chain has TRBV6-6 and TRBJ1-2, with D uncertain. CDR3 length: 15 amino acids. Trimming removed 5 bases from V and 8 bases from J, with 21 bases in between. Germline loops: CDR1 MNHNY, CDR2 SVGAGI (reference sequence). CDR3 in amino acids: CASSQPERAASGYTF. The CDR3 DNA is TGTGCCAGCAGTCAACCGGAGCGGGCTGCCTCGGGCTACACCTTC.

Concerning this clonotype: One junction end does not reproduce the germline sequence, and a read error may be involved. In nucleotides, the CDR3 is TGTGCCTGGAGTGTACGGGGGCTAGCCAAAAACATTCATTACTTC. As protein: CAWSVRGLAKNIHYF. The chain is built from TRBV30 and TRBJ2-4; D may be TRBD1 or TRBD2 (6 bases each). The length of the CDR3 is 15 residues. Germline values: CDR1 GTSNPN, CDR2 SVGIG (reference sequence). The full variable domain, rest sourced from reference TRBV30 and TRBJ2-4, is SQTIHQWPATLVQPVGSPLSLECTVEGTSNPNLYWYRQAAGRGLQLLFYSVGIGQISSEVPQNLSASRPQDRQFILSSKKLLLSDSGFYLCAWSVRGLAKNIHYFGAGTRLSVL.

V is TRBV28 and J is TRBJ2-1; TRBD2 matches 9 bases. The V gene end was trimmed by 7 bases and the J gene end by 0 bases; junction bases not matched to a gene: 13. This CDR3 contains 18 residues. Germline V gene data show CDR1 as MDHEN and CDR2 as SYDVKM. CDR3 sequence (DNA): TGTGCCAGCACCAGAGGGACTAGCACCTTTGGCTCCTACAATGAGCAGTTCTTC. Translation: CASTRGTSTFGSYNEQFF.

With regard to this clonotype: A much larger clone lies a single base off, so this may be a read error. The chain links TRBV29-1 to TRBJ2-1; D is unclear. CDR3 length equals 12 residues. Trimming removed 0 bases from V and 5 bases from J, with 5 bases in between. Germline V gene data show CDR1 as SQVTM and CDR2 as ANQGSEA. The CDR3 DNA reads TGCAGCGTTGAAGATGTCCACAATGAGCAGTTCTTC. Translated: CSVEDVHNEQFF.

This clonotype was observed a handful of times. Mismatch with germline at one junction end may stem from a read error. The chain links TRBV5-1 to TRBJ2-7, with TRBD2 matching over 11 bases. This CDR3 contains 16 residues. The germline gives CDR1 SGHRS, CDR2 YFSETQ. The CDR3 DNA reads TGTGCCAGCAGTCTGGGAGGGACTAGCGGATACAATGAGCAGTACTTC. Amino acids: CASSLGGTSGYNEQYF.

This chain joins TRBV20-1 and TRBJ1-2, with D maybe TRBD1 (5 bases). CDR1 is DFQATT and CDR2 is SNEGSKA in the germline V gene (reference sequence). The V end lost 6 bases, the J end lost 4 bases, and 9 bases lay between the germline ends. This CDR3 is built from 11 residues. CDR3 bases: TGCAGTGCGATTGGGGCCTATGGCTACACCTTC. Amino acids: CSAIGAYGYTF.

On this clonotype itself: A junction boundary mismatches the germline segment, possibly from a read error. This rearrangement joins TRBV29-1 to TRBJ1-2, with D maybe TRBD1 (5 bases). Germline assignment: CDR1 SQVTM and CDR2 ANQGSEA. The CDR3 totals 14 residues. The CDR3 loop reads CRVDGRGESYGYNF. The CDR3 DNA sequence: TGCAGGGTTGATGGGAGAGGGGAGAGCTATGGCTACAACTTC.

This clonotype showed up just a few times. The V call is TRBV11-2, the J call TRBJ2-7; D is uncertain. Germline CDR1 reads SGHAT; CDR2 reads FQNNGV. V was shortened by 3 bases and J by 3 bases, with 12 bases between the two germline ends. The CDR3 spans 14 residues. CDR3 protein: CASSFSGPHYEQYF. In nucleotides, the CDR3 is TGTGCCAGCAGCTTCTCAGGCCCCCACTACGAGCAGTACTTC.

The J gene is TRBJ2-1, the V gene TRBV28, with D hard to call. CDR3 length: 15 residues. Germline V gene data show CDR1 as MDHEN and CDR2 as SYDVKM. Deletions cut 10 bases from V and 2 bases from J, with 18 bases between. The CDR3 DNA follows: TGTGCCACCGCCAAAGAGTACAGCGCCTACAATGAGCAGTTCTTC. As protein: CATAKEYSAYNEQFF.

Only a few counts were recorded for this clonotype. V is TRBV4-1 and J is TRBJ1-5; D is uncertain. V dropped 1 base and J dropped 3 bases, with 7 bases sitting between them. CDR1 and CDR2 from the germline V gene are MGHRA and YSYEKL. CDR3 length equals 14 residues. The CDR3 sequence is CASSQGSVNQPQHF. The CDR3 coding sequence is TGCGCCAGCAGCCAAGGGTCAGTCAATCAGCCCCAGCATTTT.